This TCR beta chain originates from a study of beta chain features in type 1 diabetes. Study-wide context: Cells sorted and examined across all samples totaled around 110,000,000. General study findings and limits: Type 1 diabetes patients showed a moderate but significant shortening of TCRB CDR3s in all four CD4+ subsets.

This clone was seen at least ten times. Its specificity is not known. Isolation of CD4+ naive, central memory, regulatory and stem cell-like memory cells was achieved by sorting via CD45RO/CCR7/CD25/CD127/CD95/CD27. Reverse transcription of all isolated RNA meant that expressed TCRB transcripts were sequenced. Some clones are missing from TCRdb's copy, which holds only in-frame ones; the method was immunoSEQ multiplex PCR. The sample has 300,000 to 350,000 clones; roughly a tenth are singletons. CDR3 length: 17 residues. The V segment lost 3 bases and the J segment 0 bases; nucleotides outside the gene matches: 7. Germline V gives CDR1 ENHRY, CDR2 SYGVKD.

Specimen: central memory CD4+ T cells from blood. The sequence came from a man in his thirties or forties with type 1 diabetes. The chain joins TRBV10-3 to TRBJ2-2; 7 nucleotides align to TRBD1. The CDR3 region is CAISDTPDRTNTGELFF. Here the CDR3 DNA reads TGTGCCATCAGTGACACGCCGGACAGGACGAACACCGGGGAGCTGTTTTTT.